This T cell receptor beta chain comes out of a study of regulatory T cells in long-lasting Graves disease. General observations from the study: Favoring TRBV28, TRBJ1-2 and TRBJ2-5 was a feature seen in persistent disease. Persistent cases of Graves' showed reduced TCR diversity relative to newly diagnosed patients.

With regard to this clonotype: Its antigen remains unidentified.

As to time point: persistent/refractory GD, antithyroid drugs over 5 years with positive TRAb. The TCR library was prepared using RNA isolated from PBMCs. iRepertoire HTBI primers and Arm-PCR of CDR3 regions built TCR beta libraries. A single record per CDR3 protein comes from TCRdb applying MiXCR to the multiplex PCR reads. The sample includes almost 350,000 distinct CDR3 sequences, around a fifth of them seen just once. The CDR3 totals 16 residues. The germline gives CDR1 LGHNA, CDR2 YSLEER. Trimming stripped 0 bases from V and 3 bases from J, with 15 bases between. The sequence was collected from a female donor with Graves disease. This specimen consisted of peripheral blood mononuclear cells (PBMCs), obtained when the disease was refractory, from a patient treated with antithyroid drugs. The chain is built from TRBV4-3 and TRBJ2-7, with D possibly TRBD2 on 6 matching bases. This CDR3 is CASSQDHGKGGYEQYF. The CDR3 bases are TGCGCCAGCAGCCAAGATCACGGAAAGGGAGGCTACGAGCAGTACTTC.